Listed below are T cell receptor beta chains from one sample, sequenced in a study of cytomegalovirus exposure and HLA in healthy donors. TCRdb keeps only in-frame clones here, not all; method: immunoSEQ multiplex PCR. The sample includes 140,000 to 150,000 clones, around 85% seen only once; the top ten take under 3%. The source material was PBMCs. The receptors shown here come from a woman between 25 and 40 years old in good health and CMV-seronegative. Both conserved end residues are part of each CDR3. Fields, in order: V gene, CDR3 length, J gene, clone size, D gene, CDR3 protein, CDR3 DNA. D genes are given only for firm matches. Clone size is stated in some rows and not others, as once, few, many or a class when expanded.

V gene: TRBV15; CDR3 length: 15; J gene: TRBJ2-1; clone size: .; D gene: TRBD1; CDR3 protein: CATRARDRGYNEQFF; CDR3 DNA: TGTGCCACCAGAGCCCGGGACAGGGGCTACAATGAGCAGTTCTTC
V gene: TRBV23-1; CDR3 length: 15; J gene: TRBJ2-3; clone size: .; D gene: .; CDR3 protein: CASSQSSRGADTQYF; CDR3 DNA: TGCGCCAGCAGTCAATCCTCCAGGGGTGCAGATACGCAGTATTTT
V gene: TRBV2; CDR3 length: 15; J gene: TRBJ2-3; clone size: once; D gene: .; CDR3 protein: CASSDALALTDTQYF; CDR3 DNA: TGTGCCAGCAGTGATGCGCTAGCGCTCACAGATACGCAGTATTTT
V gene: TRBV28; CDR3 length: 13; J gene: TRBJ1-5; clone size: .; D gene: .; CDR3 protein: CASRGGGNQPQHF; CDR3 DNA: TGTGCCAGTAGAGGGGGGGGAAATCAGCCCCAGCATTTT
V gene: TRBV5-4; CDR3 length: 13; J gene: TRBJ2-7; clone size: .; D gene: .; CDR3 protein: CASSLERFYEQYF; CDR3 DNA: TGTGCCAGCAGCTTAGAACGGTTTTACGAGCAGTACTTC
V gene: TRBV11-2; CDR3 length: 15; J gene: TRBJ1-6; clone size: .; D gene: TRBD1; CDR3 protein: CASSRQGGLNSPLHF; CDR3 DNA: TGTGCCAGCAGCCGACAGGGGGGACTAAATTCACCCCTCCACTTT
V gene: TRBV6-4; CDR3 length: 16; J gene: TRBJ2-7; clone size: .; D gene: .; CDR3 protein: CASSDGELADAYEQYF; CDR3 DNA: TGTGCCAGCAGTGACGGGGAACTAGCCGATGCCTACGAGCAGTACTTC
V gene: TRBV5-1; CDR3 length: 14; J gene: TRBJ2-7; clone size: .; D gene: .; CDR3 protein: CASSLVPPSYEQYF; CDR3 DNA: TGCGCCAGCAGCTTGGTCCCTCCCTCCTACGAGCAGTACTTC
V gene: TRBV14; CDR3 length: 14; J gene: TRBJ1-2; clone size: .; D gene: .; CDR3 protein: CASSQVTVFSGYTF; CDR3 DNA: TGTGCCAGCAGCCAAGTTACAGTCTTCTCTGGCTACACCTTC
V gene: TRBV10-1; CDR3 length: 15; J gene: TRBJ2-7; clone size: .; D gene: TRBD1; CDR3 protein: CASRPRTGGVYEQYF; CDR3 DNA: TGCGCCAGCAGACCCCGGACAGGGGGGGTCTACGAGCAGTACTTC
V gene: TRBV27; CDR3 length: 14; J gene: TRBJ2-1; clone size: .; D gene: TRBD1; CDR3 protein: CASSIRTGGNEQFF; CDR3 DNA: TGTGCCAGCAGTATCCGGACAGGAGGCAATGAGCAGTTCTTC
V gene: TRBV4-3; CDR3 length: 14; J gene: TRBJ2-7; clone size: .; D gene: .; CDR3 protein: CASSQEGQSYEQYF; CDR3 DNA: TGCGCCAGCAGCCAAGAGGGGCAGTCCTACGAGCAGTACTTC
V gene: TRBV18; CDR3 length: 15; J gene: TRBJ2-2; clone size: .; D gene: TRBD1; CDR3 protein: CASSPDSDRTGELFF; CDR3 DNA: TGTGCCAGCTCACCTGACTCGGACAGGACCGGGGAGCTGTTTTTT
V gene: TRBV2; CDR3 length: 13; J gene: TRBJ2-2; clone size: .; D gene: .; CDR3 protein: CASSDRANGELFF; CDR3 DNA: TGTGCCAGCAGTGACAGGGCGAACGGGGAGCTGTTTTTT
V gene: TRBV7-9; CDR3 length: 14; J gene: TRBJ2-3; clone size: .; D gene: .; CDR3 protein: CASSRQRGTDTQYF; CDR3 DNA: TGTGCCAGCAGCCGGCAGCGTGGGACAGATACGCAGTATTTT
V gene: TRBV18; CDR3 length: 15; J gene: TRBJ1-1; clone size: .; D gene: TRBD1; CDR3 protein: CASSQTDRANTEAFF; CDR3 DNA: TGTGCCAGCTCCCAAACGGACAGGGCGAACACTGAAGCTTTCTTT
V gene: TRBV27; CDR3 length: 14; J gene: TRBJ2-7; clone size: .; D gene: .; CDR3 protein: CASSFFGGTYEQYF; CDR3 DNA: TGTGCTAGCAGTTTTTTCGGGGGTACCTACGAGCAGTACTTC
V gene: TRBV7-3; CDR3 length: 16; J gene: TRBJ2-2; clone size: .; D gene: .; CDR3 protein: CASSPYTGSNTGELFF; CDR3 DNA: TGTGCCAGCAGCCCTTATACCGGGTCGAACACCGGGGAGCTGTTTTTT
V gene: TRBV7-8; CDR3 length: 18; J gene: TRBJ2-2; clone size: .; D gene: TRBD2; CDR3 protein: CASSTPGRAGPNTGELFF; CDR3 DNA: TGTGCCAGCAGCACACCCGGGAGAGCGGGGCCGAACACCGGGGAGCTGTTTTTT
V gene: TRBV29-1; CDR3 length: 13; J gene: TRBJ1-1; clone size: .; D gene: TRBD1; CDR3 protein: CSVDRVEGTEAFF; CDR3 DNA: TGCAGCGTAGACAGGGTTGAGGGCACTGAAGCTTTCTTT
V gene: TRBV10-3; CDR3 length: 16; J gene: TRBJ1-1; clone size: few; D gene: .; CDR3 protein: CAISEIVGPGETEAFF; CDR3 DNA: TGTGCCATCAGTGAGATCGTGGGGCCAGGAGAGACTGAAGCTTTCTTT
V gene: TRBV2; CDR3 length: 14; J gene: TRBJ2-5; clone size: .; D gene: .; CDR3 protein: CASSDLAGTKTQYF; CDR3 DNA: TGTGCCAGCAGTGACCTTGCAGGGACAAAGACCCAGTACTTC
V gene: TRBV18; CDR3 length: 15; J gene: TRBJ1-1; clone size: once; D gene: .; CDR3 protein: CASSPSFGRNTEAFF; CDR3 DNA: TGTGCCAGCTCACCAAGTTTCGGGAGGAACACTGAAGCTTTCTTT